The rows below give T cell receptor beta chains drawn from one sample of a study of blood T cell repertoires in COVID-19. Sequenced by immunoSEQ multiplex PCR; TCRdb stores in-frame clones only, minus some. The sample includes hundreds of thousands of clones, 80% to 90% of them seen just once. Sequencing used peripheral blood. These receptors originate from a woman aged 50 to 60 with acute or convalescent COVID-19. CDR3s include the opening cysteine and the closing phenylalanine or tryptophan. Each record gives: D gene, J gene, clone size, V gene, CDR3 protein, CDR3 DNA. D genes are given only for firm matches. Size is omitted from some rows. Given values are once, few, many or a class for expanded clones.

NA,TRBJ1-2,many,TRBV6-5,CASSYSRTGGNYGYTF,TGTGCCAGCAGTTACTCGAGAACCGGGGGTAACTATGGCTACACCTTC
NA,TRBJ2-5,few,TRBV6-5,CASQVTVQETQYF,TGTGCCAGCCAAGTCACAGTACAAGAGACCCAGTACTTC
NA,TRBJ1-2,NA,TRBV12-3/TRBV12-4,CASSRDVTGLVTF,TGTGCCAGCAGTCGCGATGTAACAGGGTTAGTTACCTTC
TRBD1,TRBJ1-6,NA,TRBV12-5,CASGVLNRGAATMTMDSPLHF,TGTGCTAGTGGGGTATTGAACAGGGGAGCGGCCACTATGACCATGGATTCACCCCTCCACTTT
NA,TRBJ1-4,NA,TRBV11-2,CASSRPLTAATNEKLFF,TGTGCCAGCAGCCGGCCCTTGACAGCTGCAACTAATGAAAAACTGTTTTTT
TRBD2,TRBJ2-1,NA,TRBV5-6,CASSQTISAGGKYEQFF,TGTGCCAGCAGCCAAACCATATCAGCGGGAGGTAAATATGAGCAGTTCTTC
NA,TRBJ2-3,NA,TRBV7-9,CASSRSGSTDTQYF,TGTGCCAGCAGCCGCAGCGGGAGCACAGATACGCAGTATTTT
NA,TRBJ1-5,NA,TRBV15,CATSRDATQGSNQPQHF,TGTGCCACCAGCAGAGATGCAACGCAGGGGAGCAATCAGCCCCAGCATTTT
TRBD2,TRBJ2-1,few,TRBV7-2,CASSPRGGRVEQFF,TGTGCCAGCAGCCCCCGAGGCGGGAGGGTTGAGCAGTTCTTC
NA,TRBJ1-1,once,TRBV18,CASSPRGRDTEAFF,TGTGCCAGCTCACCCAGGGGTCGAGACACTGAAGCTTTCTTT
NA,TRBJ2-1,NA,TRBV10-2,CASSAEGGLNEQFF,TGCGCCAGCAGTGCCGAAGGAGGGCTCAATGAGCAGTTCTTC
NA,TRBJ1-2,NA,TRBV5-6,CASSLGRGTGGYTF,TGTGCCAGCAGCTTAGGACGGGGGACGGGAGGCTACACCTTC
TRBD2,TRBJ2-2,once,TRBV4-1,CASSQGGLAGVGTGELFF,TGCGCCAGCAGCCAAGGGGGACTAGCGGGAGTGGGCACCGGGGAGCTGTTTTTT
NA,TRBJ2-2,NA,TRBV28,CASRLSGTTGELFF,TGTGCCAGCAGGCTCTCCGGTACCACCGGGGAGCTGTTTTTT
TRBD1,TRBJ1-6,NA,TRBV10-1,CASRATGLPYNSPLHF,TGCGCCAGCAGAGCGACAGGGCTCCCCTATAATTCACCCCTCCACTTT
TRBD1,TRBJ2-3,NA,TRBV11-2,CASRTGASTDTQYF,TGTGCCAGCAGAACAGGGGCCAGCACAGATACGCAGTATTTT
NA,TRBJ2-2,NA,TRBV11-3,CASSLVPLALNTGELFF,TGTGCCAGCAGCTTAGTCCCGCTAGCGCTGAACACCGGGGAGCTGTTTTTT
TRBD2,TRBJ2-1,NA,TRBV3-1/TRBV3-2,CASRVAGGYEQFF,TGTGCCAGCAGGGTAGCGGGCGGCTATGAGCAGTTCTTC
TRBD2,TRBJ2-7,NA,TRBV6-1,CASSEVAGGAEEQYF,TGTGCCAGCAGTGAAGTAGCGGGAGGTGCCGAGGAGCAGTACTTC
NA,TRBJ1-1,NA,TRBV5-1,CASSLYFGQLNTEAFF,TGCGCCAGCAGCCTGTATTTTGGCCAGTTGAACACTGAAGCTTTCTTT
NA,TRBJ1-2,NA,TRBV9,CASSPQGSSNYGYTF,TGTGCCAGCAGCCCCCAGGGGAGCTCTAACTATGGCTACACCTTC
NA,TRBJ1-4,NA,TRBV2,CASKKGEREKLFF,TGTGCCAGCAAAAAAGGGGAAAGAGAAAAACTGTTTTTT
NA,TRBJ2-7,once,TRBV6-5,CASSYSMGEATKQYF,TGTGCCAGCAGTTACTCGATGGGGGAGGCTACGAAGCAGTACTTC
NA,TRBJ2-3,NA,TRBV19,CASSIDLFRGTSTDTQYF,TGTGCCAGTAGTATAGATCTATTCCGGGGAACTAGCACAGATACGCAGTATTTT
NA,TRBJ2-7,NA,TRBV2,CASNPPHTSYEQYF,TGTGCCAGCAACCCCCCCCACACCTCCTACGAGCAGTACTTC
NA,TRBJ1-3,NA,TRBV7-2,CASSLGAVGNTIYF,TGTGCCAGCAGCCTTGGGGCAGTTGGAAACACCATATATTTT
NA,TRBJ2-1,NA,TRBV15,CATSRVVSLASGNEQFF,TGTGCCACCAGCAGAGTTGTTAGCCTCGCTTCTGGCAATGAGCAGTTCTTC
NA,TRBJ2-1,once,TRBV7-9,CASSFPDRDNEQFF,TGTGCCAGCAGCTTTCCGGACAGAGACAATGAGCAGTTCTTC
TRBD2,TRBJ2-2,few,TRBV5-1,CASSLGSGSVTGELFF,TGCGCCAGCAGCTTGGGGAGCGGGAGTGTAACCGGGGAGCTGTTTTTT
NA,TRBJ1-5,NA,TRBV2,CASSQAYRQPQHF,TGTGCCAGCAGCCAGGCGTATCGCCAGCCCCAGCATTTT
NA,TRBJ1-5,NA,TRBV24-1,CATSDSGNQPQHF,TGTGCCACCAGTGATTCAGGGAATCAGCCCCAGCATTTT
TRBD2,TRBJ2-7,NA,TRBV9,CASSPSSGRTYEQYF,TGTGCCAGCAGCCCCTCCTCCGGGAGGACCTACGAGCAGTACTTC
NA,TRBJ1-1,few,TRBV10-3,CATEQQQNTEAFF,TGTGCCACAGAACAGCAACAGAACACTGAAGCTTTCTTT
TRBD2,TRBJ2-1,NA,TRBV14,CASSQGRLAGVDEQFF,TGTGCCAGCAGCCAAGGACGACTAGCGGGAGTCGATGAGCAGTTCTTC
NA,TRBJ1-3,NA,TRBV3-1/TRBV3-2,CASSPRGGAGNTIYF,TGTGCCAGCAGCCCCCGTGGGGGGGCTGGAAACACCATATATTTT
NA,TRBJ1-5,NA,TRBV7-8,CASSFSGNQPQHF,TGTGCCAGCAGCTTCTCAGGCAATCAGCCCCAGCATTTT
NA,TRBJ1-1,once,TRBV19,CASRLGARTEAFF,TGTGCCAGTAGGTTAGGGGCCCGAACTGAAGCTTTCTTT
TRBD2,TRBJ2-1,once,TRBV5-1,CASSLPSGIPDEQFF,TGCGCCAGCAGCTTGCCCAGCGGGATCCCGGATGAGCAGTTCTTC
NA,TRBJ2-2,NA,TRBV2,CASSGRLSGTGELFF,TGTGCCAGCTCTGGCCGCCTGTCGGGCACCGGGGAGCTGTTTTTT
NA,TRBJ2-3,NA,TRBV28,CASSPYPARDIEKDTQYF,TGTGCCAGCAGCCCATACCCCGCCCGGGACATAGAAAAAGATACGCAGTATTTT
TRBD1,TRBJ2-3,once,TRBV14,CASSQAPDRGPTDTQYF,TGTGCCAGCAGCCAAGCCCCCGACAGGGGGCCCACAGATACGCAGTATTTT
NA,TRBJ2-5,NA,TRBV20-1,CSARERETQYF,TGCAGTGCTCGGGAGCGAGAGACCCAGTACTTC
NA,TRBJ1-4,once,TRBV6-1,CASSEWLGDNEKLFF,TGTGCCAGCAGTGAATGGTTGGGCGACAATGAAAAACTGTTTTTT
TRBD1,TRBJ2-7,NA,TRBV6-5,CASSRVPGTAYEQYF,TGTGCCAGCAGTCGGGTCCCTGGGACAGCCTACGAGCAGTACTTC
NA,TRBJ2-5,NA,TRBV5-5,CASSSVDSGIEETQYF,TGTGCCAGCAGCTCTGTAGATAGCGGAATTGAAGAGACCCAGTACTTC
TRBD2,TRBJ2-7,NA,TRBV13,CASSRLLSGGGEQYF,TGTGCCAGCAGCCGCCTCCTTAGCGGGGGAGGCGAGCAGTACTTC
TRBD2,TRBJ2-3,NA,TRBV7-8,CASSLAPGLAGGRDTQYF,TGTGCCAGCAGCTTAGCCCCGGGACTAGCGGGAGGTCGTGATACGCAGTATTTT
TRBD2,TRBJ2-3,NA,TRBV27,CASSLLAGGTDTQYF,TGTGCCAGCAGTCTTTTGGCGGGAGGCACAGATACGCAGTATTTT
TRBD1,TRBJ1-5,NA,TRBV18,CASSPAGQGQPQHF,TGTGCCAGCTCACCAGCGGGACAGGGTCAGCCCCAGCATTTT